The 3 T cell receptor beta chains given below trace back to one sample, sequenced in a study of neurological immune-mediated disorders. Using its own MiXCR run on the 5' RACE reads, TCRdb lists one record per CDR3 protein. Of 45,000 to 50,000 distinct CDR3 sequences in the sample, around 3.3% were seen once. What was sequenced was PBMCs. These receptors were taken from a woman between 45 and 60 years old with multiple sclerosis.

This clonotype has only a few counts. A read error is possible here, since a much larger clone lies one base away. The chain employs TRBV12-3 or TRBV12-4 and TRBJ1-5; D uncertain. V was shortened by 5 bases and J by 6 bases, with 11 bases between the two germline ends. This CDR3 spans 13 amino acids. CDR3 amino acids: CASSRKGGQPQHF. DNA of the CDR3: TGTGCCAGCAGTAGAAAGGGAGGTCAGCCCCAGCATTTT.

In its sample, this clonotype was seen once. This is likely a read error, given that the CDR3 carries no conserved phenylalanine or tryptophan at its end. The CDR3 region is CASSLDSATNEKLFN. Written as DNA, the CDR3 is TGCGCCAGCAGCTTGGACAGCGCAACTAATGAAAAACTGTTTAAT. The V gene is TRBV5-1, the J gene TRBJ1-4, with D unclear. Germline assignment: CDR1 SGHRS and CDR2 YFSETQ. The ends were cut back, 0 bases at V and 0 bases at J, with 6 bases in the middle. The CDR3 contains 15 residues.

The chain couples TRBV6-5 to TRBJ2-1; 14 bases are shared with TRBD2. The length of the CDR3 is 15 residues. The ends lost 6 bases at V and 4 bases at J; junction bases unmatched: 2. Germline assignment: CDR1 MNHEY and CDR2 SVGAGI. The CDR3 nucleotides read TGTGCCAGCAGCCGACTAGCGGGAGGGTACAATGAGCAGTTCTTC. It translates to CASSRLAGGYNEQFF.